The 21 T cell receptor beta chains below were found in one sample sequenced in a study of T cell changes during pregnancy in multiple sclerosis. Sequencing was performed with immunoSEQ multiplex PCR; in TCRdb, only in-frame clones are kept and a portion is missing. The sample shows 57,000 or so clones, about 92% of them seen only once. The input for sequencing was peripheral blood, taken in the third trimester of pregnancy. These receptors were obtained from a female donor in good health, enrolled as a control in a pregnancy study.

J is TRBJ1-6 and V is TRBV27; TRBD1 might be the D (6 bases). V lost 4 bases to trimming and J lost 5 bases, with 15 bases between them. Germline V gene sequence: CDR1 MNHEY, CDR2 SMNVEV (reference sequence). CDR3 size: 16 residues. The CDR3 DNA reads TGTGCCAGCAGTTACCCGGGAGGGGGAAATAATTCACCCCTCCACTTT. Translated: CASSYPGGGNNSPLHF.

This clone appeared once. The CDR3 loop reads CASSVEQREDTGELFF. CDR3 nucleotide sequence: TGTGCCAGCAGCGTAGAACAGCGGGAAGACACCGGGGAGCTGTTTTTT. This rearrangement joins TRBV9 to TRBJ2-2; TRBD2 matches 7 bases. V dropped 0 bases and J dropped 3; count of bases not matched to a gene: 5. From germline, CDR1 is SGDLS and CDR2 YYNGEE. The CDR3 has 16 amino acids.

V and J are TRBV5-5 and TRBJ2-1; 15 nucleotides line up with TRBD2. V gave up 0 bases and J gave up 8 bases; unmatched junction bases: 6. The CDR3 is 17 residues long. Germline V gene lookup returns CDR1 SGHKS and CDR2 YYEKEE (reference sequence). CDR3: CASSLASGLAGGDEQFF. The CDR3 DNA is TGTGCCAGCAGCTTGGCATCGGGACTAGCGGGAGGAGATGAGCAGTTCTTC.

The V gene is TRBV14, the J gene TRBJ1-4; tentative D call: TRBD1 (5 bases). CDR3 length: 16 amino acids. Trimming removed 2 bases at V and 5 bases at J, with 15 bases between. Germline V gives CDR1 SGHDN, CDR2 FVKESK. In DNA, the CDR3 is TGTGCCAGCAGCCAACGATTGGGGCAGACAAATGAAAAACTGTTTTTT. Its protein product is CASSQRLGQTNEKLFF.

The rearrangement joins TRBV19 to TRBJ1-1; no firm D call. V dropped 6 bases and J dropped 3 bases, with 8 bases sitting between them. The length of the CDR3 is 12 residues. Germline CDR1 reads LNHDA; CDR2 reads SQIVND (reference sequence). CDR3 nucleotides: TGTGCCAGTAGACACCTCGACACTGAAGCTTTCTTT. It translates to CASRHLDTEAFF.

The chain uses TRBV21-1 and TRBJ1-2; TRBD1 is the table's D call, not checked against the DNA. TRBV21-1 is flagged as a pseudogene. The length of the CDR3 is 15 residues. The CDR3 is CASSKAGEGSDGYTF. CDR3 DNA sequence: TGTGCCAGCAGCAAAGCAGGGGAAGGATCTGATGGCTACACCTTC.

J is TRBJ2-1 and V is TRBV5-4, with 12 bases fitting TRBD2. CDR3 size: 17 residues. The junction had 17 bases not matched to a gene; V was cut back by 7 bases and J by 9 bases. Germline CDR1 and CDR2: SGHNT and YYREEE (reference sequence). CDR3 in DNA: TGTGCCAGCGAGACACCGGGACTAGCGGGTCTTGGGGCTGAGCAGTTCTTC. Its translation is CASETPGLAGLGAEQFF.

This chain uses TRBV30 with TRBJ1-2; maybe TRBD1 (6 bases). V shed 0 bases and J shed 12 bases, with 17 bases lying between them. Germline V lookup: CDR1 GTSNPN, CDR2 SVGIG (reference sequence). The CDR3 is 13 amino acids. CDR3 nucleotide sequence: TGTGCCTGGAGTGTAGGGGCAGGGGTTAGTAACACCTTC. This sequence encodes CAWSVGAGVSNTF.

The genes are TRBV14 and TRBJ2-2, with D maybe TRBD2 (5 bases). Trimming removed 4 bases at V and 3 bases at J, with 15 bases between. The CDR3 length is 16 residues. Germline CDR1 reads SGHDN; CDR2 reads FVKESK. The CDR3 region has the DNA TGTGCCAGCAGCCTCTGGCTAGCACCGGACACCGGGGAGCTGTTTTTT. Its translation is CASSLWLAPDTGELFF.

This clone occurred once. The chain couples TRBV11-3 to TRBJ1-1; D is unclear. V was cut by 0 bases and J by 5 bases, with 7 bases left in between. CDR3 length: 13 amino acids. Germline V gives CDR1 SGHNT, CDR2 YENEEA. As DNA, the CDR3 is TGTGCCAGCAGCTTAGATGGGAGGACTGAAGCTTTCTTT. Translated, it gives CASSLDGRTEAFF.

The rearrangement uses TRBV9 and TRBJ1-5, with D unclear. Germline CDR1 is SGDLS and CDR2 is YYNGEE. This CDR3 contains 15 residues. V was cut by 0 bases and J by 3 bases, with 10 bases left in between. CDR3 protein: CASSVGAADNQPQHF. In nucleotides, the CDR3 is TGTGCCAGCAGCGTAGGGGCAGCAGACAATCAGCCCCAGCATTTT. The full variable domain, rest sourced from reference TRBV9 and TRBJ1-5, is DSGVTQTPKHLITATGQRVTLRCSPRSGDLSVYWYQQSLDQGLQFLIQYYNGEERAKGNILERFSAQQFPDLHSELNLSSLELGDSALYFCASSVGAADNQPQHFGDGTRLSIL.

This clone occurred once. The V gene is TRBV5-1, the J gene TRBJ2-3, with 12 bases lining up with TRBD2. With V trimmed by 6 bases and J by 3 bases, 11 bases remained unmatched. The germline CDR1 and CDR2 sequences are SGHRS and YFSETQ. The CDR3 consists of 17 residues. The CDR3 loop is CASKFSSGRAGTDTQYF. The CDR3 DNA reads TGCGCCAGCAAATTCTCTAGCGGGAGGGCTGGTACAGATACGCAGTATTTT.

J is TRBJ1-1 and V is TRBV19; D not resolved. Germline loops: CDR1 LNHDA, CDR2 SQIVND (reference sequence). The CDR3 sequence is 13 residues long. The V and J ends lost 4 bases and 2 bases respectively, with 8 bases between them. The CDR3, as DNA: TGTGCCAGTAGTACCCAACTAAACACTGAAGCTTTCTTT. Amino acids: CASSTQLNTEAFF.

J is TRBJ2-7 and V is TRBV4-1; a weak D match, TRBD1 (6 bases). The CDR3 has 16 amino acids. The V gene's germline CDR1 is MGHRA and CDR2 YSYEKL. Trimming pared 6 bases from V and 4 bases from J, leaving 22 bases between. CDR3 nucleotide sequence: TGCGCCAGCAGAGACATTACCGGGACACGACCTTACGAGCAGTACTTC. It translates to CASRDITGTRPYEQYF.

The chain has TRBV25-1 and TRBJ2-7; D remains ambiguous. CDR1 MGHDK and CDR2 SYGVNS come from the germline V gene. Trimming left V 1 base short and J 0 bases short, with 7 bases between. The CDR3 extends over 14 amino acids. The CDR3 nucleotides read TGTGCCAGCAGTGAATCTGGCGGCTCCTACGAGCAGTACTTC. Its translation is CASSESGGSYEQYF.

The rearrangement uses TRBV9 and TRBJ1-2, with a possible D match to TRBD1 (6 bases). V shed 0 bases and J shed 5 bases, with 14 bases lying between them. Germline V gene sequence: CDR1 SGDLS, CDR2 YYNGEE. The CDR3 consists of 15 residues. The CDR3, as DNA: TGTGCCAGCAGCGTAGGTTCAGGGGTCTTTTATGGCTACACCTTC. Translating it yields CASSVGSGVFYGYTF.

The chain links TRBV10-3 to TRBJ1-1; D remains unclear. The CDR3 sequence is 12 residues long. Trimming left V 10 bases short and J 11 bases short, with 20 bases between. The V gene's germline CDR1 is ENHRY and CDR2 SYGVKD. The CDR3 here is CATREGISKAFF. The CDR3 region has the DNA TGTGCCACCCGAGAGGGCATATCGAAGGCTTTCTTT.

The rearrangement joins TRBV7-2 to TRBJ1-5; 7 bases align to TRBD1. With V trimmed by 5 bases and J by 5 bases, 15 bases remained unmatched. The CDR3 runs 17 residues. CDR1 SGHTA and CDR2 FQGNSA come from the germline V gene. The CDR3 protein is CASSLQETGEKYQPQHF. The CDR3 region has the DNA TGTGCCAGCAGCCTCCAGGAAACAGGGGAGAAGTATCAGCCCCAGCATTTT. Drawing the rest from reference TRBV7-2 and TRBJ1-5, the complete variable domain is GAGVSQSPSNKVTEKGKDVELRCDPISGHTALYWYRQSLGQGLEFLIYFQGNSAPDKSGLPSDRFSAERTGGSVSTLTIQRTQQEDSAVYLCASSLQETGEKYQPQHFGDGTRLSIL.

The V gene is TRBV6-5, the J gene TRBJ2-5; the D gene is possibly TRBD2 (6 bases). This CDR3 region has 14 residues. The V end lost 4 bases, the J end lost 5 bases, and 14 bases lay between the germline ends. Germline V gene lookup returns CDR1 MNHEY and CDR2 SVGAGI. CDR3 in DNA: TGTGCCAGCAGTTCGAAACTAGGGAGGGAGACCCAGTACTTC. Residues: CASSSKLGRETQYF.

The chain carries TRBV19 and TRBJ2-3; 11 bases line up with TRBD2. The V and J ends lost 6 bases and 5 bases, in that order; junction bases with no gene match: 10. The CDR3 has 16 amino acids. CDR1 and CDR2 from the germline V gene are LNHDA and SQIVND (reference sequence). CDR3 coding DNA: TGTGCCAGTAGGAGCCGTAGCGGGGGGGCAGAAGATACGCAGTATTTT. Protein sequence: CASRSRSGGAEDTQYF.

This chain joins TRBV5-1 and TRBJ2-3, with 12 bases aligning to TRBD2. The V and J ends lost 3 bases and 7 bases, in that order; junction bases with no gene match: 9. The CDR3 consists of 16 residues. CDR1 and CDR2 from the germline V gene are SGHRS and YFSETQ. The CDR3 region has the DNA TGCGCCAGCAGCTCCAACCTAGCGGGAGGGTTTAATACGCAGTATTTT. Amino acid sequence: CASSSNLAGGFNTQYF.